Each of the 17 T cell receptor beta chains below was sequenced from the same sample in a study of blood T cell repertoires in COVID-19. Sequencing was performed with immunoSEQ multiplex PCR; in TCRdb, only in-frame clones are kept and a portion is missing. The sample lists about 190,000 clones, just under 80% seen once, with under 3.5% in the top ten. The sequencing sample was made of peripheral blood. These receptors all stem from a woman of 80 years or more with active or convalescent COVID-19.

The chain has TRBV21-1 and TRBJ2-7; TRBD2 reflects the table's D call only, with no check against the DNA. TRBV21-1 is labeled a pseudogene. The CDR3 is 13 residues long. The CDR3 is CASSGELPYEQYF. In nucleotides, the CDR3 is TGTGCCAGCTCCGGGGAGCTTCCCTACGAGCAGTACTTC.

The chain uses TRBV19 and TRBJ2-3, with D maybe TRBD1 (7 bases). The CDR3 has 16 amino acids. The V gene's germline CDR1 is LNHDA and CDR2 SQIVND (reference sequence). Trimming stripped 5 bases from V and 11 bases from J, with 26 bases between. Here the CDR3 DNA reads TGTGCCAGTAGTGAGACAGGGTTGGGTCGGGGGTCGGAGCAGTATTTT. Its translation: CASSETGLGRGSEQYF. Using reference TRBV19 and TRBJ2-3 for the parts outside the CDR3, the full variable domain is DGGITQSPKYLFRKEGQNVTLSCEQNLNHDAMYWYRQDPGQGLRLIYYSQIVNDFQKGDIAEGYSVSREKKESFPLTVTSAQKNPTAFYLCASSETGLGRGSEQYFGPGTRLTVL.

This rearrangement joins TRBV28 to TRBJ1-5; D is uncertain. Germline loops: CDR1 MDHEN, CDR2 SYDVKM. This CDR3 is 16 amino acids long. Trimming shortened V by 5 bases and J by 6 bases, and 20 bases separated the two germline ends. In DNA, the CDR3 is TGTGCCAGCAGTCTGTCAGGTGGCGCGAGGGCTCAGCCCCAGCATTTT. This encodes CASSLSGGARAQPQHF.

The rearrangement joins TRBV29-1 to TRBJ2-5; D is unresolved. V lost 7 bases, J lost 1 base, and 10 bases lay in between. In germline, CDR1 is SQVTM, CDR2 ANQGSEA. The CDR3 sequence is 12 residues long. In DNA form, the CDR3 reads TGCAGCGCATTCACTATCCAAGAGACCCAGTACTTC. Amino acids: CSAFTIQETQYF.

This clone occurred a few times. The rearrangement joins TRBV5-1 to TRBJ2-3; D is unresolved. The V gene lost 6 bases and the J gene lost 3 bases, with 5 bases spanning the gap. This CDR3 is built from 11 residues. Germline lookup yields CDR1 SGHRS and CDR2 YFSETQ. The CDR3 spells CASKRTDTQYF. The CDR3 nucleotides are TGCGCCAGCAAGAGGACAGATACGCAGTATTTT.

This clone was recorded once. This sequence joins TRBV2 and TRBJ1-2, with 11 bases identical to TRBD1. V trimming: 1 base; J trimming: 3 bases; junction bases outside the gene matches: 7. There are 17 residues in the CDR3. Germline CDR1 and CDR2: SNHLY and FYNNEI. CDR3 amino acids: CASSEGGDRGYYYGYTF. CDR3 DNA: TGTGCCAGCAGTGAAGGTGGGGACAGGGGGTACTACTATGGCTACACCTTC.

This clone was picked up one time. This rearrangement joins TRBV19 to TRBJ2-6, with TRBD1 as a possible D gene (5 bases). CDR3 length: 15 residues. Trimming cost V 6 bases and J 0 bases, with 9 bases left between them. Looked up from germline, CDR1 is LNHDA and CDR2 is SQIVND (reference sequence). The CDR3: CASRPTGSGANVLTF. CDR3 nucleotide sequence: TGTGCCAGTAGACCCACAGGCTCTGGGGCCAACGTCCTGACTTTC.

The chain carries TRBV18 and TRBJ2-3; 10 bases agree with TRBD1. The ends lost 9 bases at V and 2 bases at J; junction bases unmatched: 5. The CDR3 has 14 residues. Germline CDR1 and CDR2: KGHSH and LQKENI. The CDR3 here is CASRDRGYTDTQYF. CDR3 DNA sequence: TGTGCCAGTCGGGACAGGGGATACACAGATACGCAGTATTTT.

CDR3 sequence (DNA): TGTGCCAGCAGCCCATACCGGGGAGAAGAGACCCAGTACTTC. Protein sequence: CASSPYRGEETQYF. The chain recombines TRBV9 with TRBJ2-5; D might be TRBD2 (5 bases). V was shortened by 4 bases and J by 3 bases, with 13 bases between the two germline ends. Germline lookup yields CDR1 SGDLS and CDR2 YYNGEE. The CDR3 loop spans 14 amino acids.

With respect to this clone: Other DNA sequences in this sample translate to the same CDR3. J is TRBJ1-2 and V is TRBV7-8; perhaps TRBD1 as D (5 bases). Germline V gene lookup returns CDR1 SGHVS and CDR2 FQNEAQ. V lost 1 base, J lost 2 bases, and 8 bases lay in between. The CDR3 contains 14 residues. The DNA for the CDR3 is TGTGCCAGCAGCTTAGTTCGGGGGAACTATGGCTACACCTTC. Its protein is CASSLVRGNYGYTF.

This chain connects TRBV16 to TRBJ1-1, with 8 bases identical to TRBD1. V was pared by 0 bases and J by 5 bases, with 5 bases of the junction left unmatched. The CDR3 runs 15 residues. Germline V gene data show CDR1 as KGHSY and CDR2 as FQNENV. CDR3 nucleotide sequence: TGTGCCAGCAGCCAATCTTATTACAGGGGGACTGAAGCTTTCTTT. Translation: CASSQSYYRGTEAFF.

The V gene is TRBV4-1, the J gene TRBJ2-1; TRBD2 matches 8 bases. The V segment lost 0 bases and the J segment 3 bases; nucleotides outside the gene matches: 10. The germline gives CDR1 MGHRA, CDR2 YSYEKL. The CDR3 contains 18 residues. CDR3 bases: TGCGCCAGCAGCCAAGATTCACGGGGGGGGCGGGTCTACAATGAGCAGTTCTTC. Translation: CASSQDSRGGRVYNEQFF.

J is TRBJ1-2 and V is TRBV3-1 (or the pseudogene TRBV3-2); D gene unclear. The CDR3 contains 13 residues. In germline, CDR1 is LGHDT, CDR2 YNNKEL (reference sequence). Deletions cut 4 bases from V and 1 base from J, with 7 bases between. The CDR3 DNA reads TGTGCCAGCAGCCTCGGACTTAACTATGGCTACACCTTC. Translating gives CASSLGLNYGYTF.

This chain links TRBV18 with TRBJ2-3, with D hard to call. V was pared by 3 bases and J by 4 bases, with 11 bases between. Germline assignment: CDR1 KGHSH and CDR2 LQKENI. CDR3 length: 14 residues. Here the CDR3 DNA reads TGTGCCAGCTCACCGGTTGATGCGGCAGATACGCAGTATTTT. This translates into CASSPVDAADTQYF.

This clone has a single count. The rearrangement links TRBV9 to TRBJ2-7, with a tentative D call TRBD2 (7 bases). V was trimmed by 1 base and J by 3 bases, leaving 20 bases between them. Germline V CDR1 and CDR2: SGDLS, YYNGEE. The CDR3 loop spans 17 amino acids. CDR3 bases: TGTGCCAGCAGCGTATTCGAGTTTGGGGGGGCAATCTACGAGCAGTACTTC. It encodes CASSVFEFGGAIYEQYF.

V is TRBV2 and J is TRBJ1-6, with TRBD1 as a possible D gene (6 bases). In germline, CDR1 is SNHLY, CDR2 FYNNEI. Trimming shortened V by 6 bases and J by 7 bases, and 13 bases separated the two germline ends. The CDR3 consists of 14 residues. The CDR3 nucleotides are TGTGCCAGCAGGGGGACAATAAGAAATTCACCCCTCCACTTT. This encodes CASRGTIRNSPLHF.

There are a few counts of this clone. The V and J genes are TRBV6-5 and TRBJ1-1; maybe TRBD1 (5 bases). V gave up 0 bases and J gave up 0 bases, with 8 bases separating them. Germline lookup yields CDR1 MNHEY and CDR2 SVGAGI. This CDR3 region has 15 residues. CDR3 in amino acids: CASSYSGAMNTEAFF. The CDR3 nucleotides read TGTGCCAGCAGTTACTCTGGGGCCATGAACACTGAAGCTTTCTTT.